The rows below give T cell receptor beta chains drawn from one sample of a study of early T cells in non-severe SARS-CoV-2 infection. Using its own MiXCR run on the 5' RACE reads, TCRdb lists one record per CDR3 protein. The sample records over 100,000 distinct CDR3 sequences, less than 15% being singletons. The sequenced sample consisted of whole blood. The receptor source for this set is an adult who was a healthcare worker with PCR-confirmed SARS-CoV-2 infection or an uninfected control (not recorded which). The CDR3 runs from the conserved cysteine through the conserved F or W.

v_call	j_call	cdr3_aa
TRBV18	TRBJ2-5	CASSRPGTGVETQYF
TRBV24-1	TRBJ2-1	CATSDPGQGPYNEQFF
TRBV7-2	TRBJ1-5	CASSFNPGQPQHF
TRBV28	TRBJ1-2	CASSSPPGQLGYTF
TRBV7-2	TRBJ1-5	CASSLDSTGLYQPQHF
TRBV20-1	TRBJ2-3	CSARDRPPGTNTDTQYF
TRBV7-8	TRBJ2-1	CASSLARLAEHNEQFF
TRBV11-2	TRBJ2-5	CASSSSASGDRETQYF
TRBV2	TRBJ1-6	CASSERENSYNSPLHF
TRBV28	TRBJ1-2	CASSSGQSNYGYTF
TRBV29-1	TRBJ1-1	CSASPSDTEAFF
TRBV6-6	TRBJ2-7	CASSYSIFPPAGKVYEQYF
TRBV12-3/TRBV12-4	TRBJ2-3	CASSPQLAGGTDTQYF
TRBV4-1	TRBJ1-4	CASSQAIREKLFF
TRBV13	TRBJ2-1	CASSLDPSSYNEQFF
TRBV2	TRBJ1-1	CASTYYRGGTEAFF
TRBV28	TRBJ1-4	CASTAIDTDATNEKLFF
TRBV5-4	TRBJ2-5	CASRGYQETQYF
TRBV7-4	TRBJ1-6	CALPRSSYNSPLHF
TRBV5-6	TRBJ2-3	CASSLFGKSTDTQYF
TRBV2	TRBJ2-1	CASSLSPGNEQFF
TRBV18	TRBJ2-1	CASSPLGGTSNAEQFF
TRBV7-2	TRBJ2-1	CASSFGPSDEQFF
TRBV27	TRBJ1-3	CASSPGRGSFGNTIYF
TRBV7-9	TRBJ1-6	CASSVSDRPLHF
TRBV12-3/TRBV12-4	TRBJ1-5	CASSLRRWPGQPQHF
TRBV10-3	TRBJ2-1	CAISRDRGANEQFF
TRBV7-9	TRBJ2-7	CASSFAGSHLEQYF
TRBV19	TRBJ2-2	CASCTSGNTGELFF
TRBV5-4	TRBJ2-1	CASSQPGQGGFEQFF
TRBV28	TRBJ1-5	CASSFPEKGVQPQHF
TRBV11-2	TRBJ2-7	CASSTRTSGRSGYEQYF
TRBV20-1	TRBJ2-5	CSASDVDSQETQYF
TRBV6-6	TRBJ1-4	CASREDGWAAEKLFF
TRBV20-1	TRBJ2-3	CSAGPPPLKDTQYF
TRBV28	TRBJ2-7	CASSFSTSESTYEQYF
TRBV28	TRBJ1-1	CASSDNRDFPWGTEAFF
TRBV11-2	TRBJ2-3	CASSTQPQVADTQYF
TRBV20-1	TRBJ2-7	CSASGGPNSEQYF
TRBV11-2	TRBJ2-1	CASSRRGSSYNEQFF
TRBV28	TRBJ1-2	CASSSGYGYTF
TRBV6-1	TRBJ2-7	CASLGTDTYEQYF
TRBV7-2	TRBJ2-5	CASRRTTRPSQETQYF
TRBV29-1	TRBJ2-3	CSVEEDRRPTDTQYF
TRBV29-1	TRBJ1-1	CSVENARLPEAFF
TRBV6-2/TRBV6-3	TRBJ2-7	CASSYPRRGYEQYF
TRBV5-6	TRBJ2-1	CASSPSRGFGYNEQFF
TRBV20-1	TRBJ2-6	CSAISGKPGANVLTF
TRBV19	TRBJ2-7	CASSRLAGGPYEQYF
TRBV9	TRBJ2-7	CASSVSVGYEQYF
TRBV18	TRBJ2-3	CASSPQIGSSTDTQYF
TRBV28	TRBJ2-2	CAGSFANTGELFF
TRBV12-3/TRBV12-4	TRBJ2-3	CASSFWPTASTDTQYF
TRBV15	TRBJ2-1	CATSRGRQSVNEQFF